These T cell receptor beta chains were read from a single sample in a study of blood T cell repertoires in COVID-19. Here immunoSEQ multiplex PCR was the method, and the copy in TCRdb shows in-frame clones only, minus some. The sample lists 200,000 to 250,000 clones, approximately 86% occurring once. Sequencing was carried out using peripheral blood. The receptors were sampled from a woman younger than 45 who had recovered from COVID-19. CDR3s include the opening cysteine and the closing phenylalanine or tryptophan. The D gene is left open where the match is weak. Some rows have no size entry. The others give once, few or many, or a class for an expanded clone.

TRBD1,TRBJ2-1,-,TRBV5-1,TGCGCCAGCAGCTTGGCCTTGACAGGGGGCCACAATGAGCAGTTCTTC,CASSLALTGGHNEQFF
TRBD1,TRBJ1-1,-,TRBV4-2,TGTGCCAGCAGCCCGGAGGCGGGACAGGGGTATCTTGAAGCTTTCTTT,CASSPEAGQGYLEAFF
-,TRBJ2-2,-,TRBV6-4,TGTGCCAGCAGTGCCTCGTGGCCCACCGGGGAGCTGTTTTTT,CASSASWPTGELFF
-,TRBJ2-5,-,TRBV7-9,TGTGCCAGCAGCCCCCTGCAGGGTTATGGGACCCAGTACTTC,CASSPLQGYGTQYF
-,TRBJ2-7,once,TRBV7-9,TGTGCCAGCAGCCCAACGGAGGGACCTAGGGGCGAGCAGTACTTC,CASSPTEGPRGEQYF
-,TRBJ2-5,-,TRBV5-5,TGTGCCAGCAGCTTCGATTCAGGGCAAGAGACCCAGTACTTC,CASSFDSGQETQYF
-,TRBJ2-6,-,TRBV30,TGTGCCTGGAGTGCGCCCCTGGCAGGTATCTCTGGGGCCAACGTCCTGACTTTC,CAWSAPLAGISGANVLTF
-,TRBJ2-5,once,TRBV9,TGTGCCAGCAGCAGAACGGGGGTGGAGACCCAGTACTTC,CASSRTGVETQYF
-,TRBJ1-1,few,TRBV12-3/TRBV12-4,TGTGCCAGCAGTTTACTAGAGAACACTGAAGCTTTCTTT,CASSLLENTEAFF
-,TRBJ2-7,-,TRBV7-2,TGTGCCAGCAGCTTAGTGCGGGGAGGCGAGCAGTACTTC,CASSLVRGGEQYF
-,TRBJ2-7,-,TRBV2,TGTGCCAGCAGTGAAGAACGGTCCTACGAGCAGTACTTC,CASSEERSYEQYF
-,TRBJ2-3,-,TRBV13,TGTGCCAGCAGCTTATTCGTCACAGATACGCAGTATTTT,CASSLFVTDTQYF
TRBD2,TRBJ2-3,once,TRBV7-3,TGTGCCAGCAGCTTAAAAGGCCCGACTAGCGGGGGGCGGTCAGATACGCAGTATTTT,CASSLKGPTSGGRSDTQYF
TRBD1,TRBJ2-3,-,TRBV5-6,TGTGCCAGCAGCTCAGGGGGCGCCTATGCAGATACGCAGTATTTT,CASSSGGAYADTQYF
-,TRBJ2-2,-,TRBV2,TGTGCCAGCAGTGAAAAGGCGGTAACCGGGGAGCTGTTTTTT,CASSEKAVTGELFF
-,TRBJ2-7,-,TRBV12-3/TRBV12-4,TGTGCCAGCAGTTCCGGGTCTTCCTACGAGCAGTACTTC,CASSSGSSYEQYF
TRBD2,TRBJ2-1,-,TRBV7-9,TGTGCCAGCAGCTTCGGGACTAGCGCTTATGAGCAGTTCTTC,CASSFGTSAYEQFF
-,TRBJ1-6,-,TRBV4-1,TGCGCCAGCAGCCCCACAGGGAACTCACCCCTCCACTTT,CASSPTGNSPLHF
-,TRBJ2-1,-,TRBV30,TGTGCCTGGAGTACGGGGGGCTTGGATGAGCAGTTCTTC,CAWSTGGLDEQFF
-,TRBJ2-7,-,TRBV7-6,TGTGCCAGCAGCTTAGAGGCAGGGTTAGGCTCCTACGAGCAGTACTTC,CASSLEAGLGSYEQYF
-,TRBJ1-2,-,TRBV5-4,TGTGCCAGCAGTCCCGCCGGGGGACCCTATGGCTACACCTTC,CASSPAGGPYGYTF
TRBD2,TRBJ2-7,-,TRBV7-2,TGTGCCAGCAGCCCCCGGACTAGCGGGACAAACTTTTTCTACGAGCAGTACTTC,CASSPRTSGTNFFYEQYF
TRBD1,TRBJ2-3,-,TRBV4-1,TGCGCCAGCAGCCAAGATCCGGGACAGGGTAGCACAGATACGCAGTATTTT,CASSQDPGQGSTDTQYF
TRBD2,TRBJ2-3,-,TRBV9,TGTGCCAGCAGCGGTAGCCTAATTATTAGCGGGGTGAAGTATTTT,CASSGSLIISGVKYF
-,TRBJ1-2,-,TRBV28,TGTGCCAGCAACCCTCCCAGGGGCGCTTTTAACTATGGCTACACCTTC,CASNPPRGAFNYGYTF
-,TRBJ1-2,-,TRBV9,TGTGCCAGCAGCCCCAGCCAGGGAAGGTATGGCTACACCTTC,CASSPSQGRYGYTF
TRBD2,TRBJ2-5,few,TRBV6-4,TGTGCCAGCAGCGAGGGACCTGGGAGGGGGACCCAGTACTTC,CASSEGPGRGTQYF
-,TRBJ2-7,once,TRBV30,TGTGCCTGGTCTCCCCCCGACGGACACCCCTCCTACGAGCAGTACTTC,CAWSPPDGHPSYEQYF
TRBD1,TRBJ1-1,-,TRBV9,TGTGCCAGCAGCCCTCGACAGGGGGAGACCATGAACACTGAAGCTTTCTTT,CASSPRQGETMNTEAFF
TRBD2,TRBJ2-5,-,TRBV10-3,TGTGCCATCAGTGATGTAGCGGGGGGAGTAACGGAGACCCAGTACTTC,CAISDVAGGVTETQYF
TRBD1,TRBJ1-4,once,TRBV18,TGTGCCAGCTCAACTCGACAGGGTGTTGGTGAAAAACTGTTTTTT,CASSTRQGVGEKLFF
-,TRBJ2-5,-,TRBV3-1/TRBV3-2,TGTGCCAGCAGCCAAGCCGGGGGACTCCAAGAGACCCAGTACTTC,CASSQAGGLQETQYF
TRBD1,TRBJ2-7,-,TRBV3-1/TRBV3-2,TGTGCCAGCAGCCTCTACCCCGGGACAGGGGGCTTGTTCGAGCAGTACTTC,CASSLYPGTGGLFEQYF
TRBD2,TRBJ2-1,-,TRBV3-1/TRBV3-2,TGTGCCAGCAGCCTTCCAGCGGGACCCTACAATGAGCAGTTCTTC,CASSLPAGPYNEQFF
-,TRBJ1-6,-,TRBV6-2/TRBV6-3,TGTGCCAGCAGTTACTCAAACGGGGGAAGGAATTCACCCCTCCACTTT,CASSYSNGGRNSPLHF
TRBD1,TRBJ1-2,-,TRBV18,TGTGCCAGCTCACCCCTGCCCCCGGGACAGGGGGTCACCCAAGGTGGCTACACCTTC,CASSPLPPGQGVTQGGYTF
-,TRBJ2-2,few,TRBV7-9,TGTGCCAGCAGCTTGCTGCGGGGTGCCGGGGAGCTGTTTTTT,CASSLLRGAGELFF
TRBD1,TRBJ2-3,-,TRBV5-4,TGTGCCAGCAGCAGGGACAGAAGCACAGATACGCAGTATTTT,CASSRDRSTDTQYF
TRBD1,TRBJ2-7,-,TRBV20-1,TGCAGTGCTAGTGACCCCGGGACAGCCTACGAGCAGTACTTC,CSASDPGTAYEQYF
-,TRBJ1-5,-,TRBV19,TGTGCCAGTAGTATAGCAGGTAGGGGCACCAATCAGCCCCAGCATTTT,CASSIAGRGTNQPQHF
TRBD2,TRBJ2-1,-,TRBV15,TGTGCCACCAGCAGAGATAGTCTAGCGGGGAATGAGCAGTTCTTC,CATSRDSLAGNEQFF
TRBD2,TRBJ2-3,-,TRBV6-5,TGTGCCAGCAGACGGACTAGCATTCGCACAGATACGCAGTATTTT,CASRRTSIRTDTQYF
TRBD2,TRBJ2-7,-,TRBV5-4,TGTGCCAGCAGCTCCGGGGGGACCGCGGGCTACGAGCAGTACTTC,CASSSGGTAGYEQYF
TRBD2,TRBJ2-1,once,TRBV7-3,TGTGCCAGCAGCTTAAGCGGGGGGCTGTACAATGAGCAGTTCTTC,CASSLSGGLYNEQFF
TRBD1,TRBJ1-6,-,TRBV7-9,TGTGCCAGCAGCTCTACTACCGGGACAGGGGGTTCACCCCTCCACTTT,CASSSTTGTGGSPLHF
TRBD2,TRBJ2-1,-,TRBV5-1,TGCGCCAGCAGCTTGGTATTGGGGAGCGGGGGGGAGCAGTTCTTC,CASSLVLGSGGEQFF
-,TRBJ1-5,-,TRBV3-1/TRBV3-2,TGTGCCAGCAGCCGGGGATTCAGGCGCGGGAATCAGCCCCAGCATTTT,CASSRGFRRGNQPQHF
-,TRBJ2-5,-,TRBV20-1,TGCAGTGCTAAAAGTGGCGAGACCCAGTACTTC,CSAKSGETQYF
-,TRBJ2-7,-,TRBV6-2/TRBV6-3,TGTGCCAGCAGCCGACAGAGCTACGAGCAGTACTTC,CASSRQSYEQYF
-,TRBJ2-1,-,TRBV30,TGTGCCTGGAGTAAGTTGTTGACTAATAACAATGAGCAGTTCTTC,CAWSKLLTNNNEQFF
TRBD2,TRBJ2-3,-,TRBV2,TGTGCCAGCACGTCTGTAATGGTAGCGGGGGCACGCACAGATACGCAGTATTTT,CASTSVMVAGARTDTQYF
TRBD1,TRBJ2-2,once,TRBV13,TGTGCCAGCAGCCCGAAGGACAGGGAGAACACCGGGGAGCTGTTTTTT,CASSPKDRENTGELFF
TRBD2,TRBJ2-3,-,TRBV14,TGTGCCAGCAGCCAATTAGCGGGGGGGAGGACAGATACGCAGTATTTT,CASSQLAGGRTDTQYF